The 31 T cell receptor beta chains listed next were all sequenced from one sample in a study of beta chain features in type 1 diabetes. General study results and limits: In all four CD4+ subsets, TCRB CDR3 length was significantly, moderately reduced in type 1 diabetes.

Expressed TCRB transcripts were sequenced because the isolated RNA had all been reverse transcribed beforehand. Here immunoSEQ multiplex PCR was the method, and the copy in TCRdb shows in-frame clones only, minus some. The table lists 200,000 to 300,000 clones, 20% of them singletons. For these TCRs, the target antigens are not known. Sequencing was carried out using naive CD4+ T cells from blood. All receptors derive from a woman aged 40 to 50 with type 1 diabetes.

CDR3 bases: TGTGCCAGCTCACCACCGATGCCAGGGGACGAGCAGTTCTTC. It translates to CASSPPMPGDEQFF. The chain uses TRBV18 and TRBJ2-1, with a weak D call TRBD1 (6 bases). The CDR3 consists of 14 residues. The V end was cut by 0 bases, the J end by 10 bases, with 13 bases between. Looked up from germline, CDR1 is KGHSH and CDR2 is LQKENI. Together with reference TRBV18 and TRBJ2-1, the CDR3 gives the full variable domain: NAGVMQNPRHLVRRRGQEARLRCSPMKGHSHVYWYRQLPEEGLKFMVYLQKENIIDESGMPKERFSAEFPKEGPSILRIQQVVRGDSAAYFCASSPPMPGDEQFFGPGTRLTVL.

The rearrangement joins TRBV4-1 to TRBJ2-7, with TRBD1 matching over 10 bases. V was clipped by 4 bases and J by 3 bases; unmatched bases: 6. Per germline, CDR1 MGHRA and CDR2 YSYEKL. The CDR3 spans 15 residues. The CDR3: CASSRGTGDLYEQYF. CDR3 in DNA: TGCGCCAGCAGCCGCGGGACAGGGGACCTCTACGAGCAGTACTTC.

This clone was seen a few times. The V call is TRBV10-3, the J call TRBJ2-7; 9 bases agree with TRBD1. V was clipped by 3 bases and J by 6 bases; unmatched bases: 6. The CDR3 spans 14 residues. CDR1 ENHRY and CDR2 SYGVKD come from the germline V gene. The CDR3 coding sequence is TGTGCCATCAGTGATCGGGACAGGGTCACCGAGCAGTACTTC. Translation: CAISDRDRVTEQYF.

The chain combines TRBV5-1 with TRBJ1-2; D may be TRBD1 (6 bases). The germline V and J ends were trimmed by 4 bases and 5 bases, with 18 bases remaining between them. The CDR3 consists of 15 residues. Germline CDR1 is SGHRS and CDR2 is YFSETQ. The CDR3 loop is CASSKLQGVGYGYTF. CDR3 in DNA: TGCGCCAGCAGCAAACTACAGGGAGTCGGGTATGGCTACACCTTC.

This clone was seen a handful of times. The chain links TRBV4-1 to TRBJ1-5; D possibly corresponds to TRBD1 (5 bases). This CDR3 has 15 amino acids. Germline CDR1 and CDR2: MGHRA and YSYEKL. V was shortened by 3 bases and J by 2 bases, with 11 bases between the two germline ends. The CDR3 sequence is CASSQGGGGNQPQHF. The DNA of the CDR3 is TGCGCCAGCAGCCAGGGGGGAGGAGGCAATCAGCCCCAGCATTTT.

This clone appeared a few times. This chain links TRBV9 with TRBJ2-5, with D tentatively TRBD2 (6 bases). Trimming stripped 4 bases from V and 1 base from J, with 11 bases between. Germline V gene data show CDR1 as SGDLS and CDR2 as YYNGEE. The CDR3 is 14 residues long. CDR3 amino acids: CASSKYGGQETQYF. CDR3 DNA sequence: TGTGCCAGCAGCAAGTACGGGGGCCAAGAGACCCAGTACTTC. Complete variable domain (other parts from reference TRBV9 and TRBJ2-5): DSGVTQTPKHLITATGQRVTLRCSPRSGDLSVYWYQQSLDQGLQFLIQYYNGEERAKGNILERFSAQQFPDLHSELNLSSLELGDSALYFCASSKYGGQETQYFGPGTRLLVL.

In its sample, this clone was seen a few times. The V and J genes are TRBV7-2 and TRBJ2-4, with 7 nucleotides matching TRBD1. CDR1 and CDR2 from the germline V gene are SGHTA and FQGNSA. This CDR3 is 17 amino acids long. The ends lost 1 base at V and 6 bases at J; junction bases unmatched: 12. The CDR3 region has the DNA TGTGCCAGCAGCTTAGTCGGGGCAGGGGACAGAAGAAACATTCAGTACTTC. Protein: CASSLVGAGDRRNIQYF.

The rearrangement joins TRBV29-1 to TRBJ1-1; D is unclear. Deletions cut 4 bases from V and 6 bases from J, with 3 bases between. Germline loops: CDR1 SQVTM, CDR2 ANQGSEA. The CDR3 is made up of 9 amino acids. CDR3 sequence reads: CSVGAEAFF. CDR3 bases: TGCAGCGTTGGAGCTGAAGCTTTCTTT. The variable domain in full, with the rest retrieved from reference TRBV29-1 and TRBJ1-1, is SAVISQKPSRDICQRGTSLTIQCQVDSQVTMMFWYRQQPGQSLTLIATANQGSEATYESGFVIDKFPISRPNLTFSTLTVSNMSPEDSSIYLCSVGAEAFFGQGTRLTVV.

There are a few counts of this clone. The rearrangement uses TRBV30 and TRBJ2-3; D is possibly TRBD2 (5 bases). Trimming took 1 base from V and 2 from J, leaving 10 bases between them. Per germline, CDR1 GTSNPN and CDR2 SVGIG (reference sequence). The CDR3 spans 14 residues. The CDR3 region is CAWSDLAVTDTQYF. CDR3 nucleotides: TGTGCCTGGAGTGACCTAGCCGTCACAGATACGCAGTATTTT. Full variable domain (outside the CDR3, taken from reference TRBV30 and TRBJ2-3): SQTIHQWPATLVQPVGSPLSLECTVEGTSNPNLYWYRQAAGRGLQLLFYSVGIGQISSEVPQNLSASRPQDRQFILSSKKLLLSDSGFYLCAWSDLAVTDTQYFGPGTRLTVL.

The chain uses TRBV11-2 and TRBJ2-1, with TRBD2 matching over 9 bases. The V segment lost 1 base and the J segment 6 bases; nucleotides outside the gene matches: 7. The germline V gene encodes CDR1 SGHAT and CDR2 FQNNGV. This CDR3 contains 16 residues. The CDR3: CASSLASSGSLNEQFF. The CDR3, as DNA: TGTGCCAGCAGCTTAGCGAGTAGCGGGAGCCTCAATGAGCAGTTCTTC. Drawing the rest from reference TRBV11-2 and TRBJ2-1, the complete variable domain is EAGVAQSPRYKIIEKRQSVAFWCNPISGHATLYWYQQILGQGPKLLIQFQNNGVVDDSQLPKDRFSAERLKGVDSTLKIQPAKLEDSAVYLCASSLASSGSLNEQFFGPGTRLTVL.

The gene calls are TRBV10-3 and TRBJ2-1, with a possible D match to TRBD1 (6 bases). Germline loops: CDR1 ENHRY, CDR2 SYGVKD. This CDR3 region has 15 residues. Trimming cost V 4 bases and J 0 bases, with 10 bases left between them. CDR3 in amino acids: CAISAQGSSYNEQFF. The CDR3 DNA follows: TGTGCCATCAGTGCACAGGGTAGCTCCTACAATGAGCAGTTCTTC.

This clone was counted between two and nine times. The same CDR3 arises from other DNA sequences in this sample as well. This chain joins TRBV30 and TRBJ1-1; D perhaps matches TRBD1 (5 bases). V shed 5 bases and J shed 1 base, with 14 bases lying between them. The CDR3 loop spans 14 amino acids. In germline, CDR1 is GTSNPN, CDR2 SVGIG (reference sequence). CDR3 residues: CAWSVRGWNTEAFF. The CDR3 DNA sequence: TGTGCCTGGTCCGTTCGGGGGTGGAACACTGAAGCTTTCTTT.

This clone was counted a few times. The rearrangement uses TRBV5-1 and TRBJ2-7; D ambiguous. The CDR3 covers 12 residues. In germline, CDR1 is SGHRS, CDR2 YFSETQ. V was clipped by 2 bases and J by 3 bases, with 6 bases between them. The DNA of the CDR3 is TGCGCCAGCAGCTTAGACTTCTACGAGCAGTACTTC. Translated: CASSLDFYEQYF.

This clone was picked up a small number of times. This chain uses TRBV5-1 with TRBJ2-7, with D unresolved. The ends were cut back, 0 bases at V and 6 bases at J, with 4 bases in the middle. This CDR3 has 11 amino acids. The germline V gene encodes CDR1 SGHRS and CDR2 YFSETQ. The CDR3 coding sequence is TGCGCCAGCAGCTTGGAGAGCGAGCAGTACTTC. It yields the protein CASSLESEQYF.

This sequence joins TRBV7-2 and TRBJ1-6, with unresolved D. CDR3 length: 13 amino acids. The ends were cut back, 4 bases at V and 10 bases at J, with 11 bases in the middle. The germline V gene encodes CDR1 SGHTA and CDR2 FQGNSA. CDR3 residues: CASSSLFESPLHF. The CDR3 coding sequence is TGTGCCAGCAGCTCGCTATTCGAGTCACCCCTCCACTTT.

The rearrangement uses TRBV29-1 and TRBJ1-5; the match to TRBD1 covers 9 bases. Trimming at V came to 7 bases and at J to 0 bases, leaving 10 bases not matched to a gene. Germline CDR1 and CDR2: SQVTM and ANQGSEA. The CDR3 extends over 16 amino acids. CDR3 residues: CSDWDREEYSNQPQHF. DNA for the CDR3: TGCAGCGATTGGGACAGGGAAGAATATAGCAATCAGCCCCAGCATTTT.

This clone was seen a handful of times. The chain is built from TRBV28 and TRBJ2-4; no clear D. The CDR3 runs to 15 residues. Looked up from germline, CDR1 is MDHEN and CDR2 is SYDVKM. Trimming took 4 bases from V and 6 from J, leaving 16 bases between them. The CDR3 coding sequence is TGTGCCAGCAGTTCTACCGACACCGAGTTAAACATTCAGTACTTC. Translated: CASSSTDTELNIQYF.

This chain connects TRBV6-5 to TRBJ1-2; perhaps TRBD1 as D (5 bases). CDR1 is MNHEY and CDR2 is SVGAGI in the germline V gene. Deletions cut 10 bases from V and 0 bases from J, with 6 bases between. The CDR3 sequence is 11 residues long. The CDR3 reads CATGANYGYTF. CDR3 DNA: TGTGCCACGGGGGCTAACTATGGCTACACCTTC.

The table lists this clone with a few counts. The chain employs TRBV7-2 and TRBJ1-2; D is unclear. V was clipped by 2 bases and J by 8 bases, with 18 bases between them. This CDR3 comprises 15 residues. Germline CDR1 and CDR2: SGHTA and FQGNSA. CDR3 in amino acids: CASSLPGSSASGYTF. The CDR3 DNA is TGTGCCAGCAGCTTACCCGGGTCCAGCGCATCGGGCTACACCTTC.

This clone was seen more than once but under ten times. J is TRBJ1-2 and V is TRBV28, with 9 bases fitting TRBD1. V lost 3 bases to trimming and J lost 4 bases; unmatched junction nucleotides: 6. CDR3 length: 15 residues. CDR1 and CDR2 (germline): MDHEN, SYDVKM. The CDR3 DNA reads TGTGCCAGCAGTTTCCCCGGGACAGGGACCTATGGCTACACCTTC. Its translation is CASSFPGTGTYGYTF.

The chain is built from TRBV28 and TRBJ1-1; D unresolved. The CDR3 has 13 amino acids. The V gene's germline CDR1 is MDHEN and CDR2 SYDVKM. Trimming removed 5 bases from V and 3 bases from J, with 10 bases in between. The DNA of the CDR3 is TGTGCCAGCAGTCCTCCGAGGGACACTGAAGCTTTCTTT. It translates to CASSPPRDTEAFF.

The CDR3: CASTAGTGAYGYTF. The CDR3 region has the DNA TGTGCCAGCACCGCCGGGACAGGGGCCTATGGCTACACCTTC. J is TRBJ1-2 and V is TRBV6-1; 10 bases are a match to TRBD1. The CDR3 extends over 14 amino acids. Losses at the gene ends were 7 bases for V and 4 bases for J; bases not matched to a gene: 6. CDR1 and CDR2 from the germline V gene are MNHNS and SASEGT.

This clone turned up a few times. The chain links TRBV18 to TRBJ2-3; D possibly corresponds to TRBD2 (5 bases). V was pared by 1 base and J by 3 bases, with 11 bases between. Germline V gives CDR1 KGHSH, CDR2 LQKENI. The CDR3 consists of 15 residues. This chain's CDR3 is CASSPRSSETDTQYF. The CDR3 nucleotides are TGTGCCAGCTCACCACGGAGTAGCGAGACAGATACGCAGTATTTT.

This clone was detected only a few times. CDR3 sequence reads: CASSGLWDRGLNEQFF. The CDR3 bases are TGTGCCAGCAGCGGTTTATGGGACAGGGGGCTCAATGAGCAGTTCTTC. V is TRBV9 and J is TRBJ2-1, with TRBD1 matching 12 bases. The CDR3 is 16 residues long. Per germline, CDR1 SGDLS and CDR2 YYNGEE. V dropped 3 bases and J dropped 6; count of bases not matched to a gene: 7.

The V gene is TRBV11-2, the J gene TRBJ2-5, with 7 nucleotides matching TRBD2. Germline CDR1 reads SGHAT; CDR2 reads FQNNGV. With 1 base clipped from V and 5 bases from J, the junction kept 10 bases outside the gene matches. The CDR3 sequence is 16 residues long. The CDR3 loop is CASSLGTSVLLETQYF. CDR3 sequence (DNA): TGTGCCAGCAGCTTAGGGACTAGTGTGCTTTTGGAGACCCAGTACTTC.

This clone was detected only a few times. The gene calls are TRBV29-1 and TRBJ2-6; weak D call: TRBD1 (6 bases). The CDR3 loop spans 16 amino acids. CDR1 SQVTM and CDR2 ANQGSEA come from the germline V gene. The V gene lost 7 bases and the J gene lost 0 bases, with 16 bases spanning the gap. The CDR3, as DNA: TGCAGCGCCTCGGACAGTGGGGGCTCTGGGGCCAACGTCCTGACTTTC. Its translation is CSASDSGGSGANVLTF.

CDR3: CASSLASASSYNEQFF. CDR3 nucleotide sequence: TGTGCCAGCAGTTTAGCTAGCGCCAGCTCCTACAATGAGCAGTTCTTC. The chain is built from TRBV28 and TRBJ2-1; weak D call: TRBD2 (6 bases). Germline CDR1 and CDR2: MDHEN and SYDVKM. The CDR3 is 16 amino acids. Trimming left V 2 bases short and J 0 bases short, with 11 bases between.

On this clone itself: Other DNA sequences in the sample encode the same CDR3. This sequence joins TRBV19 and TRBJ1-5; D is perhaps TRBD1 (6 bases). The CDR3 runs 13 residues. Trimming removed 5 bases from V and 4 bases from J, with 9 bases in between. In germline, CDR1 is LNHDA, CDR2 SQIVND (reference sequence). The CDR3 region is CASSGTGNQPQHF. CDR3 DNA: TGTGCCAGTAGTGGCACAGGGAATCAGCCCCAGCATTTT.

This clone came up a few times. The chain is built from TRBV27 and TRBJ2-7; weak D call: TRBD1 (6 bases). The V gene lost 0 bases and the J gene lost 3 bases, with 15 bases spanning the gap. The CDR3 is 16 amino acids. From germline, CDR1 is MNHEY and CDR2 SMNVEV (reference sequence). For the CDR3, the DNA is TGTGCCAGCAGTTTATCATTAGGGCAGGGGCTCTACGAGCAGTACTTC. This codes for CASSLSLGQGLYEQYF.

This clone was observed a few times. CDR3 in DNA: TGTGCCAGCTCACCCCCTAGCGGGGGGGGCTACAATGAGCAGTTCTTC. The encoded protein is CASSPPSGGGYNEQFF. This chain connects TRBV18 to TRBJ2-1, with 12 bases that match TRBD2. The CDR3 is made up of 16 amino acids. The germline CDR1 and CDR2 sequences are KGHSH and LQKENI. The ends lost 3 bases at V and 3 bases at J; junction bases unmatched: 3.

The gene calls are TRBV7-3 and TRBJ2-3; tentatively, D is TRBD1 (5 bases). The germline gives CDR1 SGHTA, CDR2 FQGTGA. There are 11 residues in the CDR3. Deletions cut 5 bases from V and 10 bases from J, with 10 bases between. In DNA, the CDR3 is TGTGCCAGCAGCCCTCAGGGTGCGCAGTATTTT. It codes for CASSPQGAQYF.